This T cell receptor (beta chain) originates from a study of STAT3 mutations in large granular lymphocyte leukemia. Study outcomes and limitations: Every T-cell large granular lymphocyte leukemia patient had at least one immunodominant TCR beta clonotype. After therapy, 6 of 18 patients switched clonotypes, all new clones STAT3 wild type. Some patients had dominant TCR clones larger than their STAT3 mutant burden.

Clones were read by immunoSEQ multiplex PCR, and TCRdb kept only the in-frame ones, dropping some. The table shows approximately 10,000 clones, with more than 75% occurring only once. This clone was detected once. Its antigen is unknown. Trimming stripped 4 bases from V and 4 bases from J, with 13 bases between. Germline V gene sequence: CDR1 MGHDK, CDR2 SYGVNS. The CDR3 runs to 14 residues. The chain carries TRBV25-1 and TRBJ1-2; D might be TRBD1 (5 bases). Sequencing was done on a sample of peripheral blood mononuclear cells. This receptor was identified in a man in his fifties or sixties with T-cell large granular lymphocyte leukemia. Some clones in this sample may be carry-over from other donors' samples. The CDR3 DNA reads as TGTGCCAGCAGTGGTACCGGGACCACCTATGGCTACACCTTC. Translated: CASSGTGTTYGYTF.